This is a list of T cell receptor beta chains from one sample in a study of persistence of HIV-infected CD4 T cells. The data were produced by immunoSEQ multiplex PCR, yet TCRdb's version contains in-frame clones alone and is incomplete. The sample yields approximately 46,000 clones, approximately 90% seen once. These receptors lack a known antigen. Specimen: CD4+ T cells sorted from PBMCs after roughly 18-hour stimulation, collected from a patient who received antiretroviral therapy. These TCRs come from an adult woman with HIV who was CMV-seropositive. The CDR3 runs from the conserved cysteine through the conserved F or W. D genes are given only for firm matches. Size values are once, few and many counts, or a class for expanded clones, and some rows have none.

J: TRBJ1-1; V: TRBV18; size: -; D: -; DNA: TGTGCCAGCTCACCAGTCGCTCAGGCGGTGAACACTGAAGCTTTCTTT; CDR3: CASSPVAQAVNTEAFF
J: TRBJ1-3; V: TRBV27; size: once; D: -; DNA: TGTGCCAGCTCCCAGGAGGGGATTTTTGGAAACACCATATATTTT; CDR3: CASSQEGIFGNTIYF
J: TRBJ1-1; V: TRBV7-3; size: -; D: -; DNA: TGTGCCAGCAGTTTTAACAGGGAGACTGAAGCTTTCTTT; CDR3: CASSFNRETEAFF
J: TRBJ1-6; V: TRBV9; size: -; D: -; DNA: TGTGCCAGCAGCGTAGTTTCCGTTCGGCCCCTCCACTTT; CDR3: CASSVVSVRPLHF
J: TRBJ2-4; V: TRBV21-1; size: few; D: -; DNA: TGTGCCAGCAGCACCCGGACAGGGGTAGAAAACATTCAGTACTTC; CDR3: CASSTRTGVENIQYF
J: TRBJ1-2; V: TRBV25-1; size: -; D: -; DNA: TGTGCCAGCAGTGCCCATACAGGGTCTGGCTACACCTTC; CDR3: CASSAHTGSGYTF
J: TRBJ1-2; V: TRBV27; size: -; D: -; DNA: TGTGCCAGCAGTCTTACAGGGACCTATGGCTACACCTTC; CDR3: CASSLTGTYGYTF
J: TRBJ1-5; V: TRBV27; size: -; D: TRBD1; DNA: TGTGCCAGCAGTAGACAGGGGGTGGGGGGCAATCAGCCCCAGCATTTT; CDR3: CASSRQGVGGNQPQHF
J: TRBJ2-5; V: TRBV5-4; size: -; D: -; DNA: TGTGCCAGCAGCTTGGACCGCAAAGAGACCCAGTACTTC; CDR3: CASSLDRKETQYF
J: TRBJ1-6; V: TRBV11-1; size: -; D: -; DNA: TGTGCCAGCAGCTTTCCGGGTGTTTCACCCCTCCACTTT; CDR3: CASSFPGVSPLHF
J: TRBJ1-2; V: TRBV19; size: -; D: -; DNA: TGTGCCAGTAGTATAGATCGCGGGCAGAGCTATGGCTACACCTTC; CDR3: CASSIDRGQSYGYTF
J: TRBJ1-2; V: TRBV3-1/TRBV3-2; size: -; D: -; DNA: TGTGCCAGCAGCCAACAGGGTATAGCTAACTATGGCTACACCTTC; CDR3: CASSQQGIANYGYTF
J: TRBJ1-4; V: TRBV5-1; size: -; D: -; DNA: TGCGCCAGCAGCTTGTCCCTCTGGAGCGAAAAACTGTTTTTT; CDR3: CASSLSLWSEKLFF
J: TRBJ2-1; V: TRBV18; size: once; D: TRBD1; DNA: TGTGCCAGCTCACCCGGACAGGGGGCTTACAATGAGCAGTTCTTC; CDR3: CASSPGQGAYNEQFF
J: TRBJ1-1; V: TRBV5-1; size: -; D: -; DNA: TGCGCCAGCAGCTTGGCCAGGTTTGGGGCCCTGACGGCGAACACTGAAGCTTTCTTT; CDR3: CASSLARFGALTANTEAFF
J: TRBJ1-1; V: TRBV7-2; size: -; D: TRBD1; DNA: TGTGCCAGCAGCCCATGGACAGGGGGCATCACTGAAGCTTTCTTT; CDR3: CASSPWTGGITEAFF
J: TRBJ1-1; V: TRBV7-7; size: once; D: -; DNA: TGTGCCAGCAGCTTACGGGCGGCGGAAAGTAAGGGTGAAGCTTTCTTT; CDR3: CASSLRAAESKGEAFF
J: TRBJ2-1; V: TRBV6-4; size: once; D: TRBD1; DNA: TGTGCCAGCAGTGAGTCGGGGTGGACAGGGAGCAACAATGAGCAGTTCTTC; CDR3: CASSESGWTGSNNEQFF
J: TRBJ2-3; V: TRBV24-1; size: -; D: TRBD2; DNA: TGTGCCACCAGTGATTCGGGGGGGGCCGGAAGCACAGATACGCAGTATTTT; CDR3: CATSDSGGAGSTDTQYF
J: TRBJ1-5; V: TRBV28; size: once; D: -; DNA: TGTGCCAGCGGAGGGGGGGCTCAGCAGCCCCAGCATTTT; CDR3: CASGGGAQQPQHF
J: TRBJ2-2; V: TRBV6-2/TRBV6-3; size: -; D: TRBD2; DNA: TGTGCCAGCAGTCCGCTAGCGGTAATAAACACCGGGGAGCTGTTTTTT; CDR3: CASSPLAVINTGELFF
J: TRBJ1-1; V: TRBV10-1; size: -; D: TRBD1; DNA: TGCGCCAGCAGTAAAGGACAGGGTTTAACTGAAGCTTTCTTT; CDR3: CASSKGQGLTEAFF
J: TRBJ1-2; V: TRBV29-1; size: -; D: -; DNA: TGCAGCGTTGAAGACAGCATTTCCTATGGCTACACCTTC; CDR3: CSVEDSISYGYTF
J: TRBJ1-5; V: TRBV24-1; size: few; D: -; DNA: TGTGCCACCAGTGATACGGGGGCGTATCAGCCCCAGCATTTT; CDR3: CATSDTGAYQPQHF
J: TRBJ1-1; V: TRBV6-6; size: -; D: -; DNA: TGTGCCAGCAGTTACACAAAGGAGGCTGAAGCTTTCTTT; CDR3: CASSYTKEAEAFF
J: TRBJ2-1; V: TRBV10-3; size: -; D: TRBD2; DNA: TGTGCCATCAGATCAGCGGGGGATGGCTCCTACAATGAGCAGTTCTTC; CDR3: CAIRSAGDGSYNEQFF
J: TRBJ2-1; V: TRBV10-3; size: -; D: TRBD2; DNA: TGTGCCATCAGTGAGTCTTTAGCGGGAGAATTCTTC; CDR3: CAISESLAGEFF
J: TRBJ2-4; V: TRBV3-1/TRBV3-2; size: -; D: -; DNA: TGTGCCAGCAGCCAAGAGAAGGTAGCCAAAAACATTCAGTACTTC; CDR3: CASSQEKVAKNIQYF
J: TRBJ2-6; V: TRBV6-5; size: -; D: -; DNA: TGTGCCAGCAGTTACCAGGGAACAGGGGCCAACGTCCTGACTTTC; CDR3: CASSYQGTGANVLTF